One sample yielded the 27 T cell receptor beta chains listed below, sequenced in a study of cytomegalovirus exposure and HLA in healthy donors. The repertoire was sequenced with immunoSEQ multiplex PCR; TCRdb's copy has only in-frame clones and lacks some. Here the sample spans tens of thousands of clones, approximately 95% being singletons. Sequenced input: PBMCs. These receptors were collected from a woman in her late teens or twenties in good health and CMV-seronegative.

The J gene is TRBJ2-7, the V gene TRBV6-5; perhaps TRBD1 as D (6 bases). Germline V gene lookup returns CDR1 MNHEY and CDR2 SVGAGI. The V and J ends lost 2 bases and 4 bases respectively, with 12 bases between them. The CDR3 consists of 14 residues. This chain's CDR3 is CASSYRNRVYEQYF. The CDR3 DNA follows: TGTGCCAGCAGTTACCGAAACAGGGTTTACGAGCAGTACTTC.

The CDR3 spells CAISETDEQYF. In DNA form, the CDR3 reads TGTGCCATCAGTGAGACGGACGAGCAGTACTTC. The chain carries TRBV10-3 and TRBJ2-7; no firm D call. With 2 bases removed from V and 5 bases from J, the gap between germline ends came to 4 bases. The CDR3 is 11 residues long. CDR1 ENHRY and CDR2 SYGVKD come from the germline V gene.

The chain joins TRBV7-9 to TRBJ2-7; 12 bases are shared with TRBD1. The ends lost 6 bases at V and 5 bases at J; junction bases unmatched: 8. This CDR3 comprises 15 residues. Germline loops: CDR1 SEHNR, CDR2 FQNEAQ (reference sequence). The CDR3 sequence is CASRKSGTGGDEQYF. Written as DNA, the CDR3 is TGTGCCAGCAGAAAAAGCGGGACAGGGGGCGACGAGCAGTACTTC.

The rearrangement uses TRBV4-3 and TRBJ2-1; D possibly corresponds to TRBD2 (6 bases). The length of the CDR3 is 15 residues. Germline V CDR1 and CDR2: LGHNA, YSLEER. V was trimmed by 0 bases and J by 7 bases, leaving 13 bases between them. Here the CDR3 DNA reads TGCGCCAGCAGCCAAGAGTCCGGGAGTGAAAATGAGCAGTTCTTC. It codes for CASSQESGSENEQFF.

CDR3 sequence: CASTPGMLYGYTF. CDR3 bases: TGTGCCAGTACTCCGGGGATGCTCTATGGCTACACCTTC. V and J are TRBV19 and TRBJ1-2; D is ambiguous. The V gene lost 7 bases and the J gene lost 4 bases, with 13 bases spanning the gap. This CDR3 region has 13 residues. Germline assignment: CDR1 LNHDA and CDR2 SQIVND (reference sequence).

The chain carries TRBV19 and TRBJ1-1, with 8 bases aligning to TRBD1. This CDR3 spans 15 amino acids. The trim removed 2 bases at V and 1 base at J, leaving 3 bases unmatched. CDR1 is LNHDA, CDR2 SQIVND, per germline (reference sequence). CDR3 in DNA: TGTGCCAGTAGTATAAGGGACAGGCCGAACACTGAAGCTTTCTTT. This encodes CASSIRDRPNTEAFF.

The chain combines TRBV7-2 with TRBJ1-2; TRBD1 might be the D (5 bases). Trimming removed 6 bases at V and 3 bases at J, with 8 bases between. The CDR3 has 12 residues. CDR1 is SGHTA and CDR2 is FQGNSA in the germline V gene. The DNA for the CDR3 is TGTGCCAGCAGGGTGACAGACTATGGCTACACCTTC. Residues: CASRVTDYGYTF.

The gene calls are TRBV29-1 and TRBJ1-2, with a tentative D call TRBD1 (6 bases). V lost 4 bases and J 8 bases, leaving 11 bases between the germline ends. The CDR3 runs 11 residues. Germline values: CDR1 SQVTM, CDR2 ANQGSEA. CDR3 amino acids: CSVVGGTGYTF. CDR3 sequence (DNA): TGCAGCGTTGTAGGGGGAACCGGCTACACCTTC.

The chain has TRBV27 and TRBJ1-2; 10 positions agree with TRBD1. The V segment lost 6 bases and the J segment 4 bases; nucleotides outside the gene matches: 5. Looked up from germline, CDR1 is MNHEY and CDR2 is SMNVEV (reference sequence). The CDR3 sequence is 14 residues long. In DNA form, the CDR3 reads TGTGCCAGCAGCAGACAGGGGGCTGGCTATGGCTACACCTTC. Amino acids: CASSRQGAGYGYTF.

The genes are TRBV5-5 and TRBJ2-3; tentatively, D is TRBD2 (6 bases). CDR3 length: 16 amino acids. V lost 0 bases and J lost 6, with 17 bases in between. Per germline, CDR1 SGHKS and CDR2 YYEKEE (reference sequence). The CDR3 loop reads CASSLGGITQGDTQYF. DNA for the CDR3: TGTGCCAGCAGCTTGGGCGGGATAACACAAGGGGATACGCAGTATTTT.

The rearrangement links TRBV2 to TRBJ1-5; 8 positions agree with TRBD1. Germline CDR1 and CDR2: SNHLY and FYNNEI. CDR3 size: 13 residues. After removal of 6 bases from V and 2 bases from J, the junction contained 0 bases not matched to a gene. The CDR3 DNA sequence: TGTGCCAGCAGGGGACAGGGCAATCAGCCCCAGCATTTT. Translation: CASRGQGNQPQHF.

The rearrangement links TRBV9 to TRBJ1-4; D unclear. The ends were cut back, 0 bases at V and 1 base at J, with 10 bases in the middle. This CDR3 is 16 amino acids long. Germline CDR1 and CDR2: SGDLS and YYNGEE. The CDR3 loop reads CASSVGGLRTNEKLFF. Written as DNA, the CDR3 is TGTGCCAGCAGCGTAGGAGGGTTAAGAACTAATGAAAAACTGTTTTTT.

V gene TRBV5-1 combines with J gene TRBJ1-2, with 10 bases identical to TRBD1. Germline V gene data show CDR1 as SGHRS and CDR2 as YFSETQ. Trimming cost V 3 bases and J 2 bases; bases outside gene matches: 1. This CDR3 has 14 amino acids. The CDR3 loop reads CASSSTGGNYGYTF. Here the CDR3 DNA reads TGCGCCAGCAGCTCGACAGGGGGCAACTATGGCTACACCTTC.

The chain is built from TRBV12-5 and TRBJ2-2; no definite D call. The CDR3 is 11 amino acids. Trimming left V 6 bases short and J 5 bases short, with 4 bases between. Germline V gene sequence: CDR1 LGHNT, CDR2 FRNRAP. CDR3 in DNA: TGTGCTAGTGGCAAAACCGGGGAGCTGTTTTTT. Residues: CASGKTGELFF.

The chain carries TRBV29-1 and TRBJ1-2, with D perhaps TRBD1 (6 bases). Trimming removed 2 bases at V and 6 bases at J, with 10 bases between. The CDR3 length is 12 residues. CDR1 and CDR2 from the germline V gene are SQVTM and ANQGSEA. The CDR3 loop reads CSVEKAGDGYTF. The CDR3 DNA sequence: TGCAGCGTTGAAAAGGCAGGGGATGGCTACACCTTC.

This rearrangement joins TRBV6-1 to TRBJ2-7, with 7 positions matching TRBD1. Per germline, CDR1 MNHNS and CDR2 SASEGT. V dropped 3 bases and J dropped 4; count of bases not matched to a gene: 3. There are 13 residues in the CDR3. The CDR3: CASSEGQKYEQYV. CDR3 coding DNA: TGTGCCAGCAGTGAGGGACAGAAGTACGAGCAGTACGTC.

The CDR3 protein is CATSRDRSGELFF. The CDR3 nucleotides are TGTGCCACCAGCAGAGATCGGAGTGGGGAGCTGTTTTTT. The genes are TRBV15 and TRBJ2-2; no reliable D call. The germline V gene has CDR1 LNHNV and CDR2 YYDKDF (reference sequence). V lost 0 bases and J lost 8, with 7 bases in between. There are 13 residues in the CDR3.

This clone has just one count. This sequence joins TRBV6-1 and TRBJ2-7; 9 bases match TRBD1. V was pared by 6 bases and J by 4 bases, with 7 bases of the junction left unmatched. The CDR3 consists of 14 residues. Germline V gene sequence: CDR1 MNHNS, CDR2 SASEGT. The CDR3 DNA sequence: TGTGCCAGCAGCGATCCGGGACAGGGATACGAGCAGTACTTC. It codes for CASSDPGQGYEQYF.

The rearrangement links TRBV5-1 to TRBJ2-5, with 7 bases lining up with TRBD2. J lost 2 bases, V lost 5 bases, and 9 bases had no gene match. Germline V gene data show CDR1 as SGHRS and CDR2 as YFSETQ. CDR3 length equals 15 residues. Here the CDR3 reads CASRSTSGDQETQYF. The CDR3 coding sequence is TGCGCCAGCAGATCGACCAGCGGGGATCAAGAGACCCAGTACTTC.

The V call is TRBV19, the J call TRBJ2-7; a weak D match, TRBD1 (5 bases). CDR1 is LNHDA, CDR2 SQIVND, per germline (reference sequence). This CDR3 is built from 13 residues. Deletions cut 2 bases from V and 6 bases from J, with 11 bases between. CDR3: CASSIYSGLEQYF. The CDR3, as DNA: TGTGCCAGTAGTATATATTCAGGGCTCGAGCAGTACTTC.

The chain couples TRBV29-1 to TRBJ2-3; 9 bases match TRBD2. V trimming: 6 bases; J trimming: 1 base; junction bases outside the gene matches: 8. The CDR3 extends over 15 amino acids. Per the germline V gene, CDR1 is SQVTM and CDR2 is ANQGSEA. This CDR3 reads CSVQAGGRGTDTQYF. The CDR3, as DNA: TGCAGCGTCCAAGCGGGGGGTCGTGGCACAGATACGCAGTATTTT.

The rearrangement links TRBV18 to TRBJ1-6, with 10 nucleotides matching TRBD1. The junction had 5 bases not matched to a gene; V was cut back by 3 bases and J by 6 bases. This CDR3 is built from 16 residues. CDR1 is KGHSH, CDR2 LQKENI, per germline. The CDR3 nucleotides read TGTGCCAGCTCACCGGGGACAGGGGCCTCTAATTCACCCCTCCACTTT. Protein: CASSPGTGASNSPLHF.

CDR3 sequence: CASSRTGELFISNQPQHF. For the CDR3, the DNA is TGCGCCAGCAGCCGGACAGGGGAACTGTTTATAAGCAATCAGCCCCAGCATTTT. J is TRBJ1-5 and V is TRBV23-1, with 9 bases lining up with TRBD1. TRBV23-1 is an ORF, with its function uncertain. CDR3 length: 18 residues. With 6 bases clipped from V and 1 base from J, the junction kept 13 bases outside the gene matches.

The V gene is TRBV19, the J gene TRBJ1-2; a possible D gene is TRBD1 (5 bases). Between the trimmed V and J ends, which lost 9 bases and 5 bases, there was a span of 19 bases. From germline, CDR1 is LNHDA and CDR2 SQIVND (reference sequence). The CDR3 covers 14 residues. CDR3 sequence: CASLSLGGKYGYTF. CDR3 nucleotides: TGTGCCAGCCTATCCTTGGGGGGGAAATATGGCTACACCTTC.

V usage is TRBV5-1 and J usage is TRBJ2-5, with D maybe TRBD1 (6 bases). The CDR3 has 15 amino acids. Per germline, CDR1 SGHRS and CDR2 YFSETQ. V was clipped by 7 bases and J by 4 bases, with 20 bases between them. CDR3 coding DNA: TGCGCCAGCCAGCTTGGGTTAGGGGGACGAGAGACCCAGTACTTC. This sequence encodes CASQLGLGGRETQYF.

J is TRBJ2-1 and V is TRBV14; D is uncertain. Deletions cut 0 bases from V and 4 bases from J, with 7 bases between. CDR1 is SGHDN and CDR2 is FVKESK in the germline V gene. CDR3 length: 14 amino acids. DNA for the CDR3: TGTGCCAGCAGCCAAGAGGGCAGGTACAATGAGCAGTTCTTC. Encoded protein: CASSQEGRYNEQFF.

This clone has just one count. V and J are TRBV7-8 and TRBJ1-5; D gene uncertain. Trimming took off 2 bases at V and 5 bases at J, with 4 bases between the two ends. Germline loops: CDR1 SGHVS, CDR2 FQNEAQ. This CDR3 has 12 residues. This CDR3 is CASSLTDQPQHF. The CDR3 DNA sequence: TGTGCCAGCAGCTTAACGGATCAGCCCCAGCATTTT.